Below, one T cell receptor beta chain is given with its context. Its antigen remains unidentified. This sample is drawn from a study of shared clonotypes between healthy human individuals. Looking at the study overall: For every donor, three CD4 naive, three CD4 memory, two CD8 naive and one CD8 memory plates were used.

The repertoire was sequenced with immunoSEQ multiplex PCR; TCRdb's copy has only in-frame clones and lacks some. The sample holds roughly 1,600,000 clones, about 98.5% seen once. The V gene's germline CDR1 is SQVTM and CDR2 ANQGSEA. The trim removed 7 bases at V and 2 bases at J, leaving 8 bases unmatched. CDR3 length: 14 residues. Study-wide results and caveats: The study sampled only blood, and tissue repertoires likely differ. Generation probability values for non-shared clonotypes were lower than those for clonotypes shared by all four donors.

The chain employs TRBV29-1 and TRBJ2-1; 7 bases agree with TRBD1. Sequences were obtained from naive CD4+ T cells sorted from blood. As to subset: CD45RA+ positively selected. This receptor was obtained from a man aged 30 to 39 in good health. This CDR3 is CSAAGTAAYNEQFF. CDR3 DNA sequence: TGCAGCGCAGCCGGGACAGCAGCCTACAATGAGCAGTTCTTC.